This TCR beta chain was documented in a study of patients and donors after allogeneic stem cell transplantation. The CDR3 loop spans 14 amino acids. Looked up from germline, CDR1 is DFQATT and CDR2 is SNEGSKA (reference sequence). V lost 3 bases, J lost 3 bases, and 15 bases lay in between. This clonotype appeared a few times. MiXCR, applied by TCRdb to the RT-PCR reads, yields one record per CDR3 protein. The table has about a million distinct CDR3 sequences, roughly 18% seen once; the top ten hold 6%. The gene calls are TRBV20-1 and TRBJ2-7; D may be TRBD2 (7 bases). Sequences were obtained from blood, either unsorted or a sorted T cell fraction (not recorded which). This receptor was identified in a human donor who was either an allogeneic HSCT recipient or a stem cell or donor lymphocyte infusion donor (not recorded which). It is not recorded whose cells these are; they may come from a transplant donor. The DNA of the CDR3 is TGCAGTGCTAGGGGGGGGGCAGGGGTCTACGAGCAGTACTTC. It yields the protein CSARGGAGVYEQYF.